A selection of T cell receptor beta chains follows, all from one sample in a study of radiation and T cells in renal cell carcinoma. The table came from immunoSEQ multiplex PCR; TCRdb's copy has only in-frame clones and leaves some out. Among fewer than 200,000 clones listed, 88% were seen once. The specimen was blood, collected from a patient whose treatment included radiotherapy and nephrectomy. Receptor source: a woman aged 45-65 years with renal cell carcinoma. Both conserved end residues are trimmed from each CDR3. The order of the fields is V gene, CDR3 protein.

TRBV5-4,ASSLGGLNNEQF
TRBV9,ASAFSTDTQY
TRBV6-6,ASSYRQGSTGELF
TRBV10-3,AIRSLADSTEAF
TRBV7-2,ASSLLGGGTYRSSYEQY
TRBV5-6,ASSFGVKYETQY
TRBV20-1,SARTGGEAF
TRBV6-1,ASSEASGLSQPQH
TRBV19,ASSMGQTLNTEAF
TRBV7-2,ASERGLGSYNSPLH
TRBV9,ASSVDPGEAGELF